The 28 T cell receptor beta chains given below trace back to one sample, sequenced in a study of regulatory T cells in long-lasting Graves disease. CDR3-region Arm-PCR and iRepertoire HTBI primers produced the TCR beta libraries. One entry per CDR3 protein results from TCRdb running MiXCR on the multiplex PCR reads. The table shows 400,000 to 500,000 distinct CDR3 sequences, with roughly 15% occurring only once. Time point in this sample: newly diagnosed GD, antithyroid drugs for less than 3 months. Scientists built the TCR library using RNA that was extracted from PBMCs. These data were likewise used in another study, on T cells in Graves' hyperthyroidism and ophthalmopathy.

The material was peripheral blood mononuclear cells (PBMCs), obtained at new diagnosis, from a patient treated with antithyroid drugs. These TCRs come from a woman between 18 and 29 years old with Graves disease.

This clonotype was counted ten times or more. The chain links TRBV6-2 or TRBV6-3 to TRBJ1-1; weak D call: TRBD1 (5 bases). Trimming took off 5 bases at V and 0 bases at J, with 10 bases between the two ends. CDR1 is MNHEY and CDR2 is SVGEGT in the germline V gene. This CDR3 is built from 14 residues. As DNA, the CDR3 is TGTGCCAGCAGTCACAGGAGTATGAACACTGAAGCTTTCTTT. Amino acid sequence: CASSHRSMNTEAFF.

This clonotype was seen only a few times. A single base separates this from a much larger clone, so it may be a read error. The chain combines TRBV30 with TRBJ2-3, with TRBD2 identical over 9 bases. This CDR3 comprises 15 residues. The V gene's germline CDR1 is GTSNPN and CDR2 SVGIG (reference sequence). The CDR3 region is CVWSEAGGHSATQYF. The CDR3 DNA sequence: TGTGTCTGGAGTGAGGCGGGAGGGCACAGCGCTACGCAGTATTTT.

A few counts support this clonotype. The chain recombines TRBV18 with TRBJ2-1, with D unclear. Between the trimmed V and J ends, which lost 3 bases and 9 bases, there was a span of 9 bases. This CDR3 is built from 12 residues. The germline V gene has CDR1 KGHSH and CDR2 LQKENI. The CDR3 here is CASSPSYPEQFF. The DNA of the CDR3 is TGTGCCAGCTCACCGAGTTATCCTGAGCAGTTCTTC.

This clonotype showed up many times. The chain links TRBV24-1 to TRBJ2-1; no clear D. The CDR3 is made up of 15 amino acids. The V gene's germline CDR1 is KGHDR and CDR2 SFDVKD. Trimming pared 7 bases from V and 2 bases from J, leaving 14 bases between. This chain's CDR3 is CATSVGLPTYNEQFF. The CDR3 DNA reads TGTGCCACCAGCGTGGGCCTGCCCACCTACAATGAGCAGTTCTTC.

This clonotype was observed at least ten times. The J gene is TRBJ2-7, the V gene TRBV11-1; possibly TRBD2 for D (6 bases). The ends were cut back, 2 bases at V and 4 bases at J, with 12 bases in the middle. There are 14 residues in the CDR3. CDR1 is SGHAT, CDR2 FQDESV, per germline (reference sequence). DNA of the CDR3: TGTGCCAGCAGCTTAAAACCGGGACTTTACGAGCAGTACTTC. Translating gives CASSLKPGLYEQYF. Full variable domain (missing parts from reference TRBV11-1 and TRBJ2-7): EAEVAQSPRYKITEKSQAVAFWCDPISGHATLYWYRQILGQGPELLVQFQDESVVDDSQLPKDRFSAERLKGVDSTLKIQPAELGDSAMYLCASSLKPGLYEQYFGPGTRLTVT.

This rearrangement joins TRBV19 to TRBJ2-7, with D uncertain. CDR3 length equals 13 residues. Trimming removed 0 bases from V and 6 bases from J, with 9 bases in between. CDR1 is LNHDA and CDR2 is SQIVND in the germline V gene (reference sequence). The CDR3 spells CASSIDEGLEQYF. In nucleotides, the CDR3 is TGTGCCAGTAGTATAGACGAAGGTCTCGAGCAGTACTTC.

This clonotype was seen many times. DNA of the CDR3: TGTGCCAGCAGTCCCCCAGTACTAATCTACGAGCAGTACTTC. Encoded protein: CASSPPVLIYEQYF. This chain links TRBV28 with TRBJ2-7; D is undetermined. Trimming took 5 bases from V and 3 from J, leaving 14 bases between them. CDR1 MDHEN and CDR2 SYDVKM come from the germline V gene. The CDR3 has 14 amino acids.

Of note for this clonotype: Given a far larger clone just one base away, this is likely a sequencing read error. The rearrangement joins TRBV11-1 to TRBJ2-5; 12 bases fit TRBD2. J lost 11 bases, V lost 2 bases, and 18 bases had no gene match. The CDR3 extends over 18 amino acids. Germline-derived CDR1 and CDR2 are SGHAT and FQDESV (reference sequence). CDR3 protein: CASSLRALAGGSYNEQYF. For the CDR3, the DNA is TGTGCCAGCAGCTTAAGAGCCCTAGCGGGAGGGTCCTACAATGAGCAGTACTTC.

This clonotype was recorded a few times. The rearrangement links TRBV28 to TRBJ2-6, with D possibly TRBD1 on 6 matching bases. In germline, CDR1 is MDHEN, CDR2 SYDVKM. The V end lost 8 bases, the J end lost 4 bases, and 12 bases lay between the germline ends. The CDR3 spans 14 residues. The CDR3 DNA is TGTGCCAGCGCCAGGGGTGCCGGGGCCAACGTCCTGACTTTC. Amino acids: CASARGAGANVLTF.

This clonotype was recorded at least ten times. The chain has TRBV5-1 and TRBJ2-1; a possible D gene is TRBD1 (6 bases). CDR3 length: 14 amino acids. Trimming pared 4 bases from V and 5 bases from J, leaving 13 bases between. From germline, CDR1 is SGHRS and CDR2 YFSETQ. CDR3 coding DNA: TGCGCCAGCAGCCCACAGGGAATCCACAATGAGCAGTTCTTC. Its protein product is CASSPQGIHNEQFF.

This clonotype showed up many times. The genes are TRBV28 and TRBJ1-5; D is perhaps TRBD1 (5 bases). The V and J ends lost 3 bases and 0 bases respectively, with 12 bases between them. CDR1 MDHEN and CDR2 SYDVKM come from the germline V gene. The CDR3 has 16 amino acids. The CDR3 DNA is TGTGCCAGCAGTTTCTCAGGGACCCATAGCAATCAGCCCCAGCATTTT. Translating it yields CASSFSGTHSNQPQHF.

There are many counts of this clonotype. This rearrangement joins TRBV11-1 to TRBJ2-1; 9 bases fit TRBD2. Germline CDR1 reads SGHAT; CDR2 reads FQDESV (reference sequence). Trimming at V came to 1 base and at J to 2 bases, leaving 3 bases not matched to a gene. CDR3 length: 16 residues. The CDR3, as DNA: TGTGCCAGCAGCTTAGAACTAGCGGGCGCCTACAATGAGCAGTTCTTC. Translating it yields CASSLELAGAYNEQFF.

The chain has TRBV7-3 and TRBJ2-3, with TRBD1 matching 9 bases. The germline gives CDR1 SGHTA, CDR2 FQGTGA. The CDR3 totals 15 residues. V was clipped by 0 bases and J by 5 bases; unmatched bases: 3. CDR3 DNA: TGTGCCAGCAGCTTAACAACAGGGGGCATAGATACGCAGTATTTT. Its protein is CASSLTTGGIDTQYF.

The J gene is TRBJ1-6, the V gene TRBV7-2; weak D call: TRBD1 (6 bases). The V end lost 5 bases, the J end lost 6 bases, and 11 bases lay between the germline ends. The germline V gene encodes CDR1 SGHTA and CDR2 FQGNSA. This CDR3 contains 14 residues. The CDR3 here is CASSLGTSNSPLHF. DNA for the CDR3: TGTGCCAGCAGCCTCGGGACATCTAATTCACCCCTCCACTTT.

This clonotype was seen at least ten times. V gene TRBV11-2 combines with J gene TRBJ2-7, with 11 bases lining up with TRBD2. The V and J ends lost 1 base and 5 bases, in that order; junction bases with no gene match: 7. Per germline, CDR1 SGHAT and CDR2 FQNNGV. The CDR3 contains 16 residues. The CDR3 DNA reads TGTGCCAGCAGCTTAGTTCCGCTAGCGGGAGGCCACGAGCAGTACTTC. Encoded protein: CASSLVPLAGGHEQYF.

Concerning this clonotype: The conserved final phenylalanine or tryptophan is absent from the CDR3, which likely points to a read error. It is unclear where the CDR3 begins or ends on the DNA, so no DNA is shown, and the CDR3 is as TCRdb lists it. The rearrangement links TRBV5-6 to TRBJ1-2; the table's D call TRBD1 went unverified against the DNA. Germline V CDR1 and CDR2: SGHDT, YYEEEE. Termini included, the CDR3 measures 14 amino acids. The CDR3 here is CASSSSVATGNHLV.

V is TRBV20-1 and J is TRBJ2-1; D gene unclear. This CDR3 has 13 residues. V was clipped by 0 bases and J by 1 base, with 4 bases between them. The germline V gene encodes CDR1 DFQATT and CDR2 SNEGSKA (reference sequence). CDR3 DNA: TGCAGTGCTAGAGATCAGTCCTACAATGAGCAGTTCTTC. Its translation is CSARDQSYNEQFF.

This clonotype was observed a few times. CDR3 in DNA: TGTGCCAGCAGTCCGCAGAATTCACCCCTCCACTTT. Residues: CASSPQNSPLHF. V and J are TRBV12-3 or TRBV12-4 and TRBJ1-6, with unresolved D. V was clipped by 5 bases and J by 7 bases, with 6 bases between them. This CDR3 is built from 12 residues.

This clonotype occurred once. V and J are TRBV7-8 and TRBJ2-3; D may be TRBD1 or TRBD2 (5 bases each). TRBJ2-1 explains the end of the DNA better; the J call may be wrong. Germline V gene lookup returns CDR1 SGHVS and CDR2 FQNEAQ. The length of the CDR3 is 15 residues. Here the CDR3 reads CASSLVGVRFGEQFF. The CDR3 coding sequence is TGTGCCAGCAGCTTAGTGGGGGTTCGGTTTGGTGAGCAGTTCTTC.

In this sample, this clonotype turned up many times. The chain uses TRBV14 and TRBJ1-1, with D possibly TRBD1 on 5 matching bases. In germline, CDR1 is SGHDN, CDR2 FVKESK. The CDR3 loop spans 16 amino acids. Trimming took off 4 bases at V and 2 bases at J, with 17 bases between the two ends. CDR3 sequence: CASSPMGQGYNTEAFF. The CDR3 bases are TGTGCCAGCAGCCCTATGGGCCAGGGTTACAACACTGAAGCTTTCTTT.

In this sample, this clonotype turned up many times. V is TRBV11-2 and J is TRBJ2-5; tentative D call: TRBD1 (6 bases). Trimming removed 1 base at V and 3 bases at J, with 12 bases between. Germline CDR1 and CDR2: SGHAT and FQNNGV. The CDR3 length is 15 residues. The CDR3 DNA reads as TGTGCCAGCAGCTTAGTTCCCAGGGGAAAAGAGACCCAGTACTTC. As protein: CASSLVPRGKETQYF.

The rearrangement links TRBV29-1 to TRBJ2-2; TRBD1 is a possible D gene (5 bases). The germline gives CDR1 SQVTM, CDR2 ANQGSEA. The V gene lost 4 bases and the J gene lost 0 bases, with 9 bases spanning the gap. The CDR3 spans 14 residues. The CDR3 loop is CSVVVQANTGELFF. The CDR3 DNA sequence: TGCAGCGTTGTAGTACAGGCGAACACCGGGGAGCTGTTTTTT.

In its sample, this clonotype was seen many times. The CDR3 sequence: CASSDSDLLHGYTF. CDR3 coding DNA: TGTGCCAGCTCTGACAGCGATCTCCTCCATGGCTACACCTTC. This chain links TRBV6-1 with TRBJ1-2; weak D call: TRBD1 (5 bases). There are 14 residues in the CDR3. In germline, CDR1 is MNHNS, CDR2 SASEGT. V was trimmed by 8 bases and J by 6 bases, leaving 19 bases between them.

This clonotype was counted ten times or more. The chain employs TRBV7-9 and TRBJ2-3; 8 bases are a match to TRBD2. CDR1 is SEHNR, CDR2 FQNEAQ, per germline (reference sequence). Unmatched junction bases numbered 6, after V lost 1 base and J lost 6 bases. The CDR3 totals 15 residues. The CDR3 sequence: CASSLVQLAADTQYF. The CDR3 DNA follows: TGTGCCAGCAGCTTAGTACAACTAGCGGCGGATACGCAGTATTTT.

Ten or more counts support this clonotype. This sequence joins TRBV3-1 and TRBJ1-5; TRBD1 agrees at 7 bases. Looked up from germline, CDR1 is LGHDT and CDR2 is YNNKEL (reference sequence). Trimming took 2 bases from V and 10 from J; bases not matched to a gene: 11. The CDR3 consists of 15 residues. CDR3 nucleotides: TGTGCCAGCAGCCAATCCCAGGGGGAGGGGCGTCCCCAGCATTTT. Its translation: CASSQSQGEGRPQHF.

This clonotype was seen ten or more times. In DNA form, the CDR3 reads TGTGCCAGCAGCCAAGGCGGGACAGCCTACGAGCAGTACTTC. Translation: CASSQGGTAYEQYF. The V gene is TRBV3-1, the J gene TRBJ2-7; D perhaps matches TRBD1 (7 bases). The CDR3 consists of 14 residues. Germline V gene lookup returns CDR1 LGHDT and CDR2 YNNKEL (reference sequence). Trimming removed 1 base at V and 2 bases at J, with 9 bases between.

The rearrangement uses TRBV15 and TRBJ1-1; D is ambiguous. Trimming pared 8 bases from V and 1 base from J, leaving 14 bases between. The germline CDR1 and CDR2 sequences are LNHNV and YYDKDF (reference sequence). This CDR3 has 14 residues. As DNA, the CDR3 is TGTGCCACCTCTCCCGGGCTCGCGAACACTGAAGCTTTCTTT. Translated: CATSPGLANTEAFF.

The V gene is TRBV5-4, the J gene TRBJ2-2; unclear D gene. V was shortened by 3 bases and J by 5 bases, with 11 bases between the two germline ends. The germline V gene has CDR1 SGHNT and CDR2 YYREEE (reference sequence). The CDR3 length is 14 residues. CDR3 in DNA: TGTGCCAGCAGCTCCCCTTATACGACCGGGGAGCTGTTTTTT. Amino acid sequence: CASSSPYTTGELFF. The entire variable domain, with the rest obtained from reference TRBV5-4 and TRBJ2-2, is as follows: ETGVTQSPTHLIKTRGQQVTLRCSSQSGHNTVSWYQQALGQGPQFIFQYYREEENGRGNFPPRFSGLQFPNYSSELNVNALELDDSALYLCASSSPYTTGELFFGEGSRLTVL.